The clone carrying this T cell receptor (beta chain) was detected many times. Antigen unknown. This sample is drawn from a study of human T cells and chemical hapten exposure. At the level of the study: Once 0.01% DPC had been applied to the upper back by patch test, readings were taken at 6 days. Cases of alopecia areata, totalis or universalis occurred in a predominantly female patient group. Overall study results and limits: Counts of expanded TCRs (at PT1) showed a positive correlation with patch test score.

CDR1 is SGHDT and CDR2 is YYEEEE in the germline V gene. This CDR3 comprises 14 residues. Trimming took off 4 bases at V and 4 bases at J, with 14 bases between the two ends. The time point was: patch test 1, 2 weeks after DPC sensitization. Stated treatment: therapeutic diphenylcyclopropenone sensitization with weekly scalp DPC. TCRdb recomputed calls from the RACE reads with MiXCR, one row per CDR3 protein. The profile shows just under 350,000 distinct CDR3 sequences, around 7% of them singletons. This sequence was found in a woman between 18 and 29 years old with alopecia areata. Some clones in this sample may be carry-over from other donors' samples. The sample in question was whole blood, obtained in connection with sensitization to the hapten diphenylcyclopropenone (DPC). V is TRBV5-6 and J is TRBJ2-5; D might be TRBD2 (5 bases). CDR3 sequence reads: CASSPGSARETQYF. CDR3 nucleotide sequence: TGTGCCAGCAGCCCGGGGTCGGCACGAGAGACCCAGTACTTC.